Presented here are 10 T cell receptor beta chains from one specimen sequenced in a study of blood T cells in healthy people across ages. A second roughly 7 to 11 cycle PCR used barcoded and J-beta primers. TCRdb re-called the 5' RACE reads through MiXCR, storing one row per CDR3 protein. The sample carries 450,000 to 700,000 distinct CDR3 sequences, 25% to 30% recorded once. Sequencing was carried out using blood. Receptors originate from a woman in her seventies in good health.

This clonotype was counted between two and nine times. The rearrangement links TRBV9 to TRBJ2-2; 7 nucleotides match TRBD2. This CDR3 spans 16 amino acids. After removal of 0 bases from V and 4 bases from J, the junction contained 6 bases not matched to a gene. Germline-derived CDR1 and CDR2 are SGDLS and YYNGEE. This CDR3 is CASSVDPGGITGELFF. Written as DNA, the CDR3 is TGTGCCAGCAGCGTAGACCCCGGGGGGATCACCGGGGAGCTGTTTTTT.

This clonotype showed up just a few times. The genes are TRBV19 and TRBJ2-1, with TRBD2 identical over 8 bases. The DNA end favors TRBJ2-5, so the J call may be wrong. The CDR3 runs to 17 residues. CDR1 is LNHDA and CDR2 is SQIVND in the germline V gene (reference sequence). CDR3 in DNA: TGTGCCAGTAGTATGGTCCTCCTAGCGGGCGGAGGCGAGACCCAGTACTTC. It encodes CASSMVLLAGGGETQYF.

This clonotype was picked up a small number of times. The J gene is TRBJ2-1, the V gene TRBV12-3 or TRBV12-4, with 12 bases lining up with TRBD2. V lost 6 bases and J lost 5; bases outside the gene matches: 2. The CDR3 is 14 residues long. CDR3 sequence reads: CASRRTSGDNEQFF. The CDR3 nucleotides are TGTGCCAGCAGGCGGACTAGCGGGGACAATGAGCAGTTCTTC.

This clonotype appeared a few times. This chain connects TRBV28 to TRBJ1-5; 11 nucleotides line up with TRBD1. The CDR3 length is 17 residues. Germline-derived CDR1 and CDR2 are MDHEN and SYDVKM. V dropped 7 bases and J dropped 3; count of bases not matched to a gene: 11. As DNA, the CDR3 is TGTGCCAGCACCATCGGACAGGGGGCGTTGATCAATCAGCCCCAGCATTTT. Translation gives CASTIGQGALINQPQHF.

This clonotype was detected a few times. This chain links TRBV6-1 with TRBJ2-5, with D possibly TRBD1 on 5 matching bases. CDR3 length equals 14 residues. V gave up 7 bases and J gave up 0 bases, with 12 bases separating them. Germline CDR1 MNHNS, CDR2 SASEGT. CDR3 nucleotide sequence: TGTGCCAGCACCTACCAGACAGACCAAGAGACCCAGTACTTC. It translates to CASTYQTDQETQYF.

This sequence joins TRBV29-1 and TRBJ2-5; the D is unclear. Germline-derived CDR1 and CDR2 are SQVTM and ANQGSEA. Deletions cut 8 bases from V and 5 bases from J, with 9 bases between. The CDR3 has 10 amino acids. DNA of the CDR3: TGCAGCATCATAATTGAGACCCAGTACTTC. Residues: CSIIIETQYF. The entire variable domain, with the rest obtained from reference TRBV29-1 and TRBJ2-5, is as follows: SAVISQKPSRDICQRGTSLTIQCQVDSQVTMMFWYRQQPGQSLTLIATANQGSEATYESGFVIDKFPISRPNLTFSTLTVSNMSPEDSSIYLCSIIIETQYFGPGTRLLVL.

This clonotype was recorded a few times. CDR3 nucleotide sequence: TGTGCCAGCAGCTTACGCCATGTTCTAGCGGGGCAAGAGACCCAGTACTTC. This gives the protein CASSLRHVLAGQETQYF. The chain is built from TRBV7-9 and TRBJ2-5; TRBD2 matches at 9 bases. The CDR3 extends over 17 amino acids. V lost 2 bases, J lost 2 bases, and 9 bases stayed unmatched. The germline V gene encodes CDR1 SEHNR and CDR2 FQNEAQ (reference sequence). Drawing the rest from reference TRBV7-9 and TRBJ2-5, the complete variable domain is DTGVSQNPRHKITKRGQNVTFRCDPISEHNRLYWYRQTLGQGPEFLTYFQNEAQLEKSRLLSDRFSAERPKGSFSTLEIQRTEQGDSAMYLCASSLRHVLAGQETQYFGPGTRLLVL.

Only a few counts were recorded for this clonotype. The chain carries TRBV5-1 and TRBJ2-7; maybe TRBD2 (5 bases). Trimming pared 3 bases from V and 2 bases from J, leaving 18 bases between. The CDR3 has 16 residues. Germline-derived CDR1 and CDR2 are SGHRS and YFSETQ. CDR3 DNA sequence: TGCGCCAGCAGCTCCCCAAGCACGACACTAGCCTACGAGCAGTACTTC. Translated: CASSSPSTTLAYEQYF.

This clonotype was observed many times. This chain joins TRBV27 and TRBJ2-7; TRBD2 matches 8 bases. CDR3 length: 14 amino acids. Germline loops: CDR1 MNHEY, CDR2 SMNVEV (reference sequence). V shed 7 bases and J 0 bases; nucleotides not matched to a gene: 5. The CDR3 here is CASMRGAGSYEQYF. The DNA for the CDR3 is TGTGCCAGCATGCGGGGGGCCGGCTCCTACGAGCAGTACTTC.

The rearrangement joins TRBV20-1 to TRBJ1-1; D call uncertain. The germline V gene has CDR1 DFQATT and CDR2 SNEGSKA (reference sequence). Trimming took off 6 bases at V and 0 bases at J, with 8 bases between the two ends. This CDR3 spans 12 amino acids. This CDR3 is CSAAVMNTEAFF. DNA of the CDR3: TGCAGTGCCGCGGTAATGAACACTGAAGCTTTCTTT.